A single sample is the source of the 5 T cell receptor beta chains below, sequenced in a study of early T cells in non-severe SARS-CoV-2 infection. TCRdb reprocessed the 5' RACE reads via MiXCR and lists one record per CDR3 protein. The profile shows fewer than 35,000 distinct CDR3 sequences, approximately 5.2% of them singletons. The sequencing sample was made of whole blood. These receptor sequences come from an adult who was a healthcare worker with PCR-confirmed SARS-CoV-2 infection or an uninfected control (not recorded which).

This clonotype was detected a few times. The chain combines TRBV7-9 with TRBJ2-5, with 12 bases that match TRBD1. Germline V gene data show CDR1 as SEHNR and CDR2 as FQNEAQ (reference sequence). This CDR3 has 18 amino acids. The trim removed 5 bases at V and 4 bases at J, leaving 14 bases unmatched. CDR3 protein: CASSPRPGQGARVETQYF. The CDR3, as DNA: TGTGCCAGCAGCCCCAGACCGGGACAGGGGGCGCGGGTAGAGACCCAGTACTTC. The full variable domain, rest sourced from reference TRBV7-9 and TRBJ2-5, is DTGVSQNPRHKITKRGQNVTFRCDPISEHNRLYWYRQTLGQGPEFLTYFQNEAQLEKSRLLSDRFSAERPKGSFSTLEIQRTEQGDSAMYLCASSPRPGQGARVETQYFGPGTRLLVL.

This clonotype turned up a few times. This rearrangement joins TRBV2 to TRBJ2-7; D may correspond to TRBD1 or TRBD2 (6 bases each). The CDR3 is made up of 14 amino acids. Germline lookup yields CDR1 SNHLY and CDR2 FYNNEI. The V end lost 6 bases, the J end lost 5 bases, and 17 bases lay between the germline ends. Here the CDR3 reads CASRSGTPGDEQYF. The CDR3 nucleotides read TGTGCCAGCAGATCCGGGACACCGGGGGACGAGCAGTACTTC.

This clonotype showed up many times. The genes are TRBV11-2 and TRBJ2-1; TRBD1 aligns across 9 bases. The V and J ends lost 1 base and 4 bases, in that order; junction bases with no gene match: 5. CDR1 and CDR2 (germline): SGHAT, FQNNGV. CDR3 length equals 16 residues. CDR3 DNA: TGTGCCAGCAGCTTAGCCGGGACAGGGTTTTACAATGAGCAGTTCTTC. Protein: CASSLAGTGFYNEQFF. The whole variable domain, remainder taken from reference TRBV11-2 and TRBJ2-1, is EAGVAQSPRYKIIEKRQSVAFWCNPISGHATLYWYQQILGQGPKLLIQFQNNGVVDDSQLPKDRFSAERLKGVDSTLKIQPAKLEDSAVYLCASSLAGTGFYNEQFFGPGTRLTVL.

The table lists this clonotype with many counts. V and J are TRBV11-2 and TRBJ2-1; D is undetermined. Germline CDR1 and CDR2: SGHAT and FQNNGV. The CDR3 is 14 amino acids. Trimming pared 2 bases from V and 7 bases from J, leaving 12 bases between. The CDR3 reads CASSLSLGNNEQFF. The CDR3 coding sequence is TGTGCCAGCAGCTTATCCCTAGGGAATAATGAGCAGTTCTTC.

This clonotype has a count of ten or more. The chain employs TRBV9 and TRBJ1-5; TRBD1 matches at 10 bases. Germline V gene sequence: CDR1 SGDLS, CDR2 YYNGEE. V trimming: 3 bases; J trimming: 5 bases; junction bases outside the gene matches: 5. The CDR3 consists of 15 residues. The CDR3 DNA reads TGTGCCAGCAGCGCGGGGACAGGGGTGGATCAGCCCCAGCATTTT. Translation: CASSAGTGVDQPQHF.